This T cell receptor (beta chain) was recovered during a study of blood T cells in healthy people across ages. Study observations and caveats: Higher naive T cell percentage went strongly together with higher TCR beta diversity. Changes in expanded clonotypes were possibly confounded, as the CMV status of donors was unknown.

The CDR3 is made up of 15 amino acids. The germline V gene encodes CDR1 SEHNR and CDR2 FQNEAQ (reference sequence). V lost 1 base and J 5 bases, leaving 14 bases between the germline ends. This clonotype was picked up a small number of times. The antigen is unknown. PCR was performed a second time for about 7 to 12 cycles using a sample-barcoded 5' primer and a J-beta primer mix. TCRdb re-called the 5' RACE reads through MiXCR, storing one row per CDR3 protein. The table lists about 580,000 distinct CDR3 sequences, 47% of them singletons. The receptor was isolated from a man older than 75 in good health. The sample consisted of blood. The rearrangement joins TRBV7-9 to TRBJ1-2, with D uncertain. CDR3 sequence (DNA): TGTGCCAGCAGCTTAGAGCTGATCACGACTTATGGCTACACCTTC. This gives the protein CASSLELITTYGYTF.